The 6 T cell receptor beta chains below come from one sample, sequenced in a study of technical replicates of blood from several donors. Here immunoSEQ multiplex PCR was the method, and the copy in TCRdb shows in-frame clones only, minus some. This table holds approximately 60,000 clones, about 86% found once. The source material was PBMCs. These receptors came from a human donor in good health. Some clones in this sample may be carry-over from other donors' samples.

The chain employs TRBV4-3 and TRBJ1-5; 7 positions agree with TRBD1. The germline gives CDR1 LGHNA, CDR2 YSLEER. V gave up 4 bases and J gave up 4 bases; unmatched junction bases: 7. The CDR3 totals 15 residues. DNA of the CDR3: TGCGCCAGCAGCCTCACAGGGGAATCTAATCAGCCCCAGCATTTT. Translating it yields CASSLTGESNQPQHF.

V usage is TRBV7-9 and J usage is TRBJ2-5; no clear D. The germline CDR1 and CDR2 sequences are SEHNR and FQNEAQ (reference sequence). CDR3 length equals 14 residues. V lost 3 bases and J 5 bases, leaving 13 bases between the germline ends. The chain's CDR3 is CASSFLTLQETQYF. The CDR3 DNA is TGTGCCAGCAGCTTCCTTACCCTCCAGGAGACCCAGTACTTC.

This clone was detected only once. V and J are TRBV4-2 and TRBJ2-2, with D possibly TRBD2 on 5 matching bases. V gave up 1 base and J gave up 4 bases, with 16 bases separating them. CDR3 length: 17 amino acids. Germline values: CDR1 LGHNA, CDR2 YNFKEQ. The CDR3 here is CASSQALGELSTGELFF. The CDR3 DNA sequence: TGTGCCAGCAGCCAAGCTCTCGGGGAGTTGAGCACCGGGGAGCTGTTTTTT.

This clone was counted only a few times. The CDR3 DNA follows: TGTGCCAGCAAACCAGGGACTATGAACACCGGGGAGCTGTTTTTT. The encoded protein is CASKPGTMNTGELFF. The chain couples TRBV7-2 to TRBJ2-2; the match to TRBD2 covers 7 bases. CDR1 and CDR2 from the germline V gene are SGHTA and FQGNSA. V shed 7 bases and J 1 base; nucleotides not matched to a gene: 6. CDR3 length: 15 residues.

This chain links TRBV2 with TRBJ2-1; 7 nucleotides line up with TRBD2. The CDR3 is made up of 17 amino acids. Germline lookup yields CDR1 SNHLY and CDR2 FYNNEI. The J segment lost 1 base and the V segment lost 7 bases, leaving 13 bases of the junction unmatched. The DNA for the CDR3 is TGTGCCAGCACCGAGGGAGGGCGGGGCGGTTCCTACAATGAGCAGTTCTTC. Amino acids: CASTEGGRGGSYNEQFF.

The chain employs TRBV9 and TRBJ1-2; D call uncertain. The V end was cut by 0 bases, the J end by 4 bases, with 10 bases between. CDR1 and CDR2 (germline): SGDLS, YYNGEE. CDR3 length equals 14 residues. The CDR3 reads CASSVGEPPYGYTF. The CDR3, as DNA: TGTGCCAGCAGCGTAGGGGAGCCACCCTATGGCTACACCTTC.